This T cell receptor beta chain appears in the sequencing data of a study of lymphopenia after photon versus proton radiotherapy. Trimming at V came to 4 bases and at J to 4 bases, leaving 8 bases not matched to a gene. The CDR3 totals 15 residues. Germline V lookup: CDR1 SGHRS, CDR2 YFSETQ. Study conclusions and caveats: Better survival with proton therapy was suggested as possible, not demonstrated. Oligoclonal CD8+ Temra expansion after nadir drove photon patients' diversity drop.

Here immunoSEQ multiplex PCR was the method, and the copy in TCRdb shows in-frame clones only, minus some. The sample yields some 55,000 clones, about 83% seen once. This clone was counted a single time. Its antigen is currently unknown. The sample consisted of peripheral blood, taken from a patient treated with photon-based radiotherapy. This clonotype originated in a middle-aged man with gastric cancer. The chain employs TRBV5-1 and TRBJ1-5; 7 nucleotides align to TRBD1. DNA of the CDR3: TGCGCCAGCAGCCCGGGGACAGCCTATAATCAGCCCCAGCATTTT. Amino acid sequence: CASSPGTAYNQPQHF.